This TCR beta chain was sequenced for a study of blood T cell repertoires in COVID-19. While infection was still active, Seattle patients were enrolled and then followed longitudinally. Original methodology: Reference gene primer amplification gave estimated nucleated cell counts. Method: immunoSEQ multiplex PCR; TCRdb's copy keeps in-frame clones and lacks some. Clonal size and the V and J genes are those of that table, whereas D and trimming came from the DNA. The data show 200,000 to 250,000 clones, 75% to 85% seen once. Unmatched junction bases numbered 8, after V lost 0 bases and J lost 2 bases. CDR3 length: 16 amino acids. The germline gives CDR1 SGHRS, CDR2 YFSETQ.

The chain employs TRBV5-1 and TRBJ2-7, with 7 bases identical to TRBD1. Sequences were obtained from peripheral blood. The receptor was derived from an older woman with COVID-19, enrolled during active disease. Written as DNA, the CDR3 is TGCGCCAGCAGCTTGGTCGGGGCAGGGGGAGCCTACGAGCAGTACTTC. Its translation: CASSLVGAGGAYEQYF. Full variable domain (missing parts from reference TRBV5-1 and TRBJ2-7): KAGVTQTPRYLIKTRGQQVTLSCSPISGHRSVSWYQQTPGQGLQFLFEYFSETQRNKGNFPGRFSGRQFSNSRSEMNVSTLELGDSALYLCASSLVGAGGAYEQYFGPGTRLTVT.